The sequence of this T cell receptor beta chain was determined in a study of PD-L1 blockade in urothelial cancer. Time point: peripheral blood 6 weeks after treatment start. The CDR3 loop spans 16 amino acids. V was clipped by 1 base and J by 3 bases; unmatched bases: 8. CDR1 and CDR2 from the germline V gene are SGHRS and YFSETQ. Assay: immunoSEQ multiplex PCR; the TCRdb copy retains only in-frame clones and omits some. The sample lists 35,000 to 45,000 clones, about four fifths occurring once. The gene calls are TRBV5-1 and TRBJ2-3, with 7 bases identical to TRBD1. This receptor was obtained from a man in his fifties or sixties with urothelial cancer. The sample consisted of PBMCs, taken around atezolizumab (anti-PD-L1) treatment. This CDR3 reads CASSLFTGERTDTQYF. The CDR3, as DNA: TGCGCCAGCAGCTTGTTCACAGGGGAACGGACAGATACGCAGTATTTT.